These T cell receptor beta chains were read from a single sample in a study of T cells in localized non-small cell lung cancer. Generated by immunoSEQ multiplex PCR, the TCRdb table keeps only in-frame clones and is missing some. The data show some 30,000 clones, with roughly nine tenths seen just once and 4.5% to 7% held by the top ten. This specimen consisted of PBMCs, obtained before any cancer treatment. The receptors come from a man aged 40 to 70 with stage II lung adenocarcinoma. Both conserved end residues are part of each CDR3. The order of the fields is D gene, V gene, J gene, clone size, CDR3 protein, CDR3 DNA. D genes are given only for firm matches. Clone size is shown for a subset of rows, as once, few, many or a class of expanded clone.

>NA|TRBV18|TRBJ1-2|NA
CASSPDSSYGYTF
TGTGCCAGCTCACCGGACAGCTCTTATGGCTACACCTTC
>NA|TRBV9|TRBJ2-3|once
CASSADVDTQYF
TGTGCCAGCAGCGCTGATGTGGATACGCAGTATTTT
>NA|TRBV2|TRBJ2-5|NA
CASSEVLGETQYF
TGTGCCAGCAGTGAAGTATTAGGGGAGACCCAGTACTTC
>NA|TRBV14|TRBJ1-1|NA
CASSHGAKAFF
TGTGCCAGCAGCCACGGAGCTAAGGCTTTCTTT
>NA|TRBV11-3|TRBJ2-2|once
CASRGAANTGELFF
TGTGCCAGCAGGGGGGCAGCGAACACCGGGGAGCTGTTTTTT
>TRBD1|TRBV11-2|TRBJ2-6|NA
CASSSPGTAGANVLTF
TGTGCCAGCAGCTCCCCCGGGACAGCTGGGGCCAACGTCCTGACTTTC
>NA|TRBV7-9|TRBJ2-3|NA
CASSSGDANTQYF
TGTGCCAGCAGCTCAGGGGACGCGAATACGCAGTATTTT
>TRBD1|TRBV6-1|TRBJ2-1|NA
CASSPGTAFYNEQFF
TGTGCCAGCAGTCCCGGGACAGCTTTCTACAATGAGCAGTTCTTC
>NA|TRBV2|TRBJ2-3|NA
CAASSAGGSSTDTQYF
TGTGCCGCCAGCAGCGCAGGGGGGAGTAGCACAGATACGCAGTATTTT
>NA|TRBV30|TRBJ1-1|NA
CAWNGYTEAFF
TGTGCCTGGAATGGATACACTGAAGCTTTCTTT
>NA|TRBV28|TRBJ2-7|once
CASSLPGAYEQYF
TGTGCCAGCAGTTTACCGGGAGCATACGAGCAGTACTTC
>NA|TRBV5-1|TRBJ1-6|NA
CASSLWGENTSPLHF
TGCGCCAGCAGCTTGTGGGGTGAGAACACCTCACCCCTCCACTTT
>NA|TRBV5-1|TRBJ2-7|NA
CASSLAVRAIEQYF
TGCGCCAGCAGCTTGGCGGTTCGGGCCATCGAGCAGTACTTC
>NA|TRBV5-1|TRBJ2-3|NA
CASSFDGASTDTQYF
TGCGCCAGCAGCTTTGACGGGGCGAGCACAGATACGCAGTATTTT
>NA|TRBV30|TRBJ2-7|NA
CAWSVGAGSAYEQYF
TGTGCCTGGAGTGTAGGTGCAGGGTCGGCCTACGAGCAGTACTTC
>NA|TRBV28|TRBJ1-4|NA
CASSFKGKLFF
TGTGCCAGCAGTTTTAAGGGGAAACTGTTTTTT
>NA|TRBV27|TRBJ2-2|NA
CASSKLQGELFF
TGTGCCAGCAGTAAACTACAGGGGGAGCTGTTTTTT
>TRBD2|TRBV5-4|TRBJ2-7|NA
CASKREGPEQYF
TGTGCCAGCAAACGGGAGGGCCCGGAGCAGTACTTC
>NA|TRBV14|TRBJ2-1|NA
CASSQGGVGEQFF
TGTGCCAGCAGCCAAGGGGGAGTAGGTGAGCAGTTCTTC
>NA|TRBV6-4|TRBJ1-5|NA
CAALYRDWQPQHF
TGTGCCGCCCTCTACAGGGATTGGCAGCCCCAGCATTTT
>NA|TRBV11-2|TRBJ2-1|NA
CASSSRAGEGSEQFF
TGTGCCAGCAGCTCCCGAGCCGGGGAAGGTAGTGAGCAGTTCTTC
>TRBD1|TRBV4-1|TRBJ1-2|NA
CASSPSKGDRANYGYTF
TGCGCCAGCAGCCCCTCAAAGGGGGACAGGGCGAACTATGGCTACACCTTC
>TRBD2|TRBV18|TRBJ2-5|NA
CATSLAGGLKETQYF
TGTGCCACCTCCTTAGCGGGAGGGTTAAAAGAGACCCAGTACTTC
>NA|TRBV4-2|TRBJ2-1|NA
CASSQDRAEPRNEQFF
TGTGCCAGCAGCCAAGATCGAGCGGAGCCGAGAAATGAGCAGTTCTTC
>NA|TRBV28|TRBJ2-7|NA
CASSLVIPYEQYF
TGTGCCAGCAGTTTAGTGATCCCCTACGAGCAGTACTTC
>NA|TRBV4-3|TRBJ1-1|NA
CASSQKGGLNTEAFF
TGCGCCAGCAGCCAAAAGGGGGGGTTGAACACTGAAGCTTTCTTT
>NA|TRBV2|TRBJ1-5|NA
CASSESGRNQPQHF
TGTGCCAGCAGTGAATCTGGCAGGAATCAGCCCCAGCATTTT
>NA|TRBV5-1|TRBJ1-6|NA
CASSSGRDNSPLHF
TGCGCCAGCAGCTCGGGGAGGGATAATTCACCCCTCCACTTT
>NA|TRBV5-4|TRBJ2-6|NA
CASSPPGTGANVLTF
TGTGCCAGCAGCCCACCCGGGACTGGGGCCAACGTCCTGACTTTC
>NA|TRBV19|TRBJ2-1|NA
CASSIGVPGPNRHEQFF
TGTGCCAGTAGTATAGGGGTCCCGGGGCCAAACAGGCATGAGCAGTTCTTC
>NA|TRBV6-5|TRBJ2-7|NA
CASSYSAGRVSYEQYF
TGTGCCAGCAGTTACTCGGCAGGCAGGGTGAGCTACGAGCAGTACTTC
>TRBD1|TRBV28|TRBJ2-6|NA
CASRTGTGNSGANVLTF
TGTGCCAGCAGGACCGGGACAGGGAACTCTGGGGCCAACGTCCTGACTTTC
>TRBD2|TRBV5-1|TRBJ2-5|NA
CASSPQTSGRETQYF
TGCGCCAGCAGCCCTCAGACTAGCGGGAGGGAGACCCAGTACTTC
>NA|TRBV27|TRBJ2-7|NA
CASRASGGDEQYF
TGTGCCAGCAGAGCCTCGGGCGGCGACGAGCAGTACTTC
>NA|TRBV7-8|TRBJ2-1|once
CASSLGGGRGEQFF
TGTGCCAGCAGCCTAGGAGGGGGGCGAGGTGAGCAGTTCTTC
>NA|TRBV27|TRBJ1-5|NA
CASSRVSNQPQHF
TGTGCCAGCAGCAGGGTAAGCAATCAGCCCCAGCATTTT
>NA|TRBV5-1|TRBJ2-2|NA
CASSSRQEASGGELFF
TGCGCCAGCAGCTCAAGACAGGAAGCCTCAGGAGGGGAGCTGTTTTTT
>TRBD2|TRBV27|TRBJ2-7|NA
CASSLGLVGYEQYF
TGTGCCAGCAGCTTAGGACTAGTAGGTTACGAGCAGTACTTC
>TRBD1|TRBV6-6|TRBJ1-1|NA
CASRATGQGKGEAFF
TGTGCCAGCAGGGCAACGGGACAGGGAAAAGGTGAAGCTTTCTTT
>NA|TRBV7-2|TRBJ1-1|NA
CASSLRGWDTEAFF
TGTGCCAGCAGCTTACGGGGGTGGGACACTGAAGCTTTCTTT
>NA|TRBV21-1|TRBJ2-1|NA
CASSTPGGRGYSEQFF
TGTGCCAGCAGCACCCCGGGGGGGCGGGGGTACAGTGAGCAGTTCTTC
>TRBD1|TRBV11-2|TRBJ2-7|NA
CASSLDAGGGEQYF
TGTGCCAGCAGCTTAGACGCAGGGGGTGGCGAGCAGTACTTC
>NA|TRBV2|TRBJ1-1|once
CASSEEVMNTEAFF
TGTGCCAGCAGTGAGGAGGTGATGAACACTGAAGCTTTCTTT
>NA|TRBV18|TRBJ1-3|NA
CASSDTQQAHSGNTIYF
TGTGCCAGCTCAGACACTCAACAGGCACACTCTGGAAACACCATATATTTT
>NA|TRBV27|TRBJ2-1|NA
CASSLAANNEQFF
TGTGCCAGCAGTTTAGCGGCCAACAATGAGCAGTTCTTC
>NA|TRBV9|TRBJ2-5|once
CASSRPRGLFQETQYF
TGTGCCAGCAGCCGACCACGGGGCCTATTCCAAGAGACCCAGTACTTC
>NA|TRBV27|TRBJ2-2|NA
CASSLERGWSGTGELFF
TGTGCCAGCAGTTTAGAAAGGGGGTGGAGCGGGACCGGGGAGCTGTTTTTT
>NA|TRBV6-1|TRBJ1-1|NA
CASSELWQNTEAFF
TGTGCCAGCAGTGAATTGTGGCAGAACACTGAAGCTTTCTTT
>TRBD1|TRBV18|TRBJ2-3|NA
CASSPRPYRDREEDTQYF
TGTGCCAGCTCACCTCGGCCCTACCGGGACAGGGAGGAAGATACGCAGTATTTT